These 12 T cell receptor beta chains originate from one sample sequenced in a study of blood T cell repertoires in COVID-19. The repertoire was sequenced with immunoSEQ multiplex PCR; TCRdb's copy has only in-frame clones and lacks some. The table lists a few hundred thousand clones, approximately 86% of them singletons. Material for sequencing was peripheral blood. These receptors came from a man younger than 35 with active or convalescent COVID-19.

This chain links TRBV5-1 with TRBJ2-1; TRBD1 aligns across 12 bases. The trim removed 4 bases at V and 5 bases at J, leaving 10 bases unmatched. Germline V lookup: CDR1 SGHRS, CDR2 YFSETQ. The CDR3 consists of 17 residues. Here the CDR3 reads CASSGTGGPLEHNEQFF. As DNA, the CDR3 is TGCGCCAGCAGCGGGACAGGGGGCCCCTTAGAACACAATGAGCAGTTCTTC.

This clone occurred once. V usage is TRBV5-4 and J usage is TRBJ2-1; 9 positions agree with TRBD2. This CDR3 comprises 15 residues. The V and J ends lost 4 bases and 6 bases, in that order; junction bases with no gene match: 8. In germline, CDR1 is SGHNT, CDR2 YYREEE (reference sequence). In DNA form, the CDR3 reads TGTGCCAGCAGCGTAGCGGGGGCCCACCCCAATGAGCAGTTCTTC. Encoded protein: CASSVAGAHPNEQFF.

The gene calls are TRBV5-6 and TRBJ1-5, with 7 bases fitting TRBD1. The J segment lost 3 bases and the V segment lost 4 bases, leaving 4 bases of the junction unmatched. Germline CDR1 SGHDT, CDR2 YYEEEE. The CDR3 contains 14 residues. This CDR3 reads CASSTGQHNQPQHF. Written as DNA, the CDR3 is TGTGCCAGCAGCACGGGACAGCACAATCAGCCCCAGCATTTT.

This clone appeared a few times. CDR3 DNA sequence: TGTGCCAGCAGCACAGGACGGTACACTGAAGCTTTCTTT. Translation gives CASSTGRYTEAFF. The V call is TRBV7-2, the J call TRBJ1-1, with a possible D match to TRBD1 (5 bases). V lost 5 bases and J 3 bases, leaving 10 bases between the germline ends. This CDR3 region has 13 residues. Germline loops: CDR1 SGHTA, CDR2 FQGNSA.

CDR3 nucleotides: TGTGCCAGCAGTGTGACAGGGGGTGCTGAAGCTTTCTTT. As protein: CASSVTGGAEAFF. This rearrangement joins TRBV27 to TRBJ1-1; 9 bases match TRBD1. The CDR3 contains 13 residues. V was pared by 5 bases and J by 6 bases, with 4 bases of the junction left unmatched. Germline V lookup: CDR1 MNHEY, CDR2 SMNVEV (reference sequence).

This clone was counted a few times. This rearrangement joins TRBV14 to TRBJ2-3; D is ambiguous. V gave up 1 base and J gave up 4 bases, with 9 bases separating them. Germline CDR1 SGHDN, CDR2 FVKESK. This CDR3 has 14 residues. CDR3 amino acids: CASSQARRADTQYF. CDR3 bases: TGTGCCAGCAGCCAAGCTAGACGTGCAGATACGCAGTATTTT.

The V call is TRBV4-3, the J call TRBJ1-3, with 10 bases matching TRBD1. The CDR3 loop spans 17 amino acids. With 1 base clipped from V and 7 bases from J, the junction kept 10 bases outside the gene matches. Germline CDR1 LGHNA, CDR2 YSLEER. CDR3 protein: CASSQGRTGGQANTIYF. The CDR3 DNA reads as TGCGCCAGCAGCCAAGGCCGGACAGGGGGTCAGGCGAACACCATATATTTT.

In this sample, this clone turned up a few times. The V call is TRBV7-9, the J call TRBJ2-7; 10 nucleotides line up with TRBD2. V dropped 3 bases and J dropped 5; count of bases not matched to a gene: 16. The CDR3 runs 18 residues. Germline CDR1 is SEHNR and CDR2 is FQNEAQ (reference sequence). The CDR3 DNA follows: TGTGCCAGCAGCTTGGGGGCTAGCGGGAGAGGCCGAATCAACGAGCAGTACTTC. This codes for CASSLGASGRGRINEQYF.

The chain joins TRBV10-2 to TRBJ1-4; possibly TRBD1 for D (5 bases). V dropped 5 bases and J dropped 6 bases, with 19 bases sitting between them. CDR1 and CDR2 (germline): WSHSY, SAAADI. The CDR3 loop spans 16 amino acids. The CDR3 spells CASSPLGGEPYEKLFF. The CDR3 bases are TGCGCCAGCAGTCCATTGGGGGGGGAGCCTTATGAAAAACTGTTTTTT.

This clone was observed a single time. The chain couples TRBV7-7 to TRBJ2-5; 8 nucleotides match TRBD1. The CDR3 covers 14 residues. The germline gives CDR1 SSHAT, CDR2 FNYEAQ (reference sequence). Trimming cost V 5 bases and J 2 bases; bases outside gene matches: 4. This CDR3 reads CASSTGTGQETQYF. DNA for the CDR3: TGTGCCAGCAGCACGGGGACAGGTCAAGAGACCCAGTACTTC.

This chain joins TRBV3-1 (or the pseudogene TRBV3-2) and TRBJ1-2, with 7 nucleotides matching TRBD1. The CDR3 is 12 residues long. The V and J ends lost 6 bases and 5 bases, in that order; junction bases with no gene match: 3. Germline CDR1 LGHDT, CDR2 YNNKEL (reference sequence). The DNA for the CDR3 is TGTGCCAGCAGTGACAGGGTTTATGGCTACACCTTC. Protein product: CASSDRVYGYTF.

This clone was recorded a few times. The gene calls are TRBV7-9 and TRBJ2-5; maybe TRBD1 (6 bases). CDR1 SEHNR and CDR2 FQNEAQ come from the germline V gene (reference sequence). The CDR3 is 13 amino acids. Trimming stripped 3 bases from V and 5 bases from J, with 10 bases between. The CDR3 region is CASSFDRLETQYF. CDR3 nucleotide sequence: TGTGCCAGCAGCTTCGACAGGTTGGAGACCCAGTACTTC. The full variable domain, its missing parts supplied by reference TRBV7-9 and TRBJ2-5, is DTGVSQNPRHKITKRGQNVTFRCDPISEHNRLYWYRQTLGQGPEFLTYFQNEAQLEKSRLLSDRFSAERPKGSFSTLEIQRTEQGDSAMYLCASSFDRLETQYFGPGTRLLVL.